This T cell receptor beta chain is from a study of T-cell memory formation after mild COVID-19. V gave up 2 bases and J gave up 0 bases, with 8 bases separating them. This CDR3 has 15 amino acids. Germline-derived CDR1 and CDR2 are KGHSH and LQKENI. This clonotype was counted many times. TCRdb itself ran the 5' RACE reads through MiXCR, one entry per CDR3 protein. Among fewer than 150,000 distinct CDR3 sequences listed, 11% to 15% were seen once. This receptor was obtained from an adult woman who had mild COVID-19 (a few samples of this study predate the infection). Cell type and time point are not known. The sample was PBMCs or a T cell subset sorted from them (not recorded which). V usage is TRBV18 and J usage is TRBJ1-5; no clear D. Here the CDR3 reads CASSPEDGSNQPQHF. DNA of the CDR3: TGTGCCAGCTCACCAGAGGACGGTAGCAATCAGCCCCAGCATTTT.